In this sample, the clone carrying this T cell receptor beta chain turned up a few times. The data were taken from a study of T-cell memory formation after mild COVID-19. Germline-derived CDR1 and CDR2 are MNHEY and SVGEGT. V dropped 6 bases and J dropped 2 bases, with 5 bases sitting between them. This CDR3 has 12 residues. TCRdb reprocessed the 5' RACE reads via MiXCR and lists one record per CDR3 protein. This sample yields a few hundred thousand distinct CDR3 sequences, of which roughly 15% are seen a single time; around a fifth belongs to the top ten. This receptor was identified in a man aged 18 to 29 who had mild COVID-19 (a few samples of this study predate the infection). Cell type and time point are not known. The rearrangement joins TRBV6-2 or TRBV6-3 to TRBJ2-1; possibly TRBD1 for D (5 bases). Source material: PBMCs or a T cell subset sorted from them (not recorded which). The CDR3 region has the DNA TGTGCCAGCAGGACAGCCTACAATGAGCAGTTCTTC. Encoded protein: CASRTAYNEQFF.